These 8 T cell receptor beta chains were sequenced from one sample in a study of blood T cell repertoires in COVID-19. The method was immunoSEQ multiplex PCR; TCRdb's version includes in-frame clones alone and lacks a portion of them. The data hold around 250,000 clones, with approximately 88% observed a single time. The sequenced sample consisted of PBMCs or T cells enriched from blood (not recorded which). These receptors were taken from a middle-aged woman with acute COVID-19.

The chain links TRBV4-3 to TRBJ1-3, with D perhaps TRBD1 (6 bases). Looked up from germline, CDR1 is LGHNA and CDR2 is YSLEER. Trimming removed 1 base from V and 8 bases from J, with 18 bases in between. CDR3 size: 16 residues. CDR3 coding DNA: TGCGCCAGCAGCCAAGTGGCAGGGGCTCGCCTGGACACCATATATTTT. It yields the protein CASSQVAGARLDTIYF.

J is TRBJ1-4 and V is TRBV28, with 7 bases lining up with TRBD1. The CDR3 runs to 16 residues. CDR1 and CDR2 (germline): MDHEN, SYDVKM. With 4 bases clipped from V and 8 bases from J, the junction kept 13 bases outside the gene matches. The CDR3 is CASSSSTQGSYEKLFF. The CDR3 nucleotides read TGTGCCAGCAGTTCTTCCACACAGGGGTCTTACGAAAAACTGTTTTTT. Full variable domain (remainder filled in from reference TRBV28 and TRBJ1-4): DVKVTQSSRYLVKRTGEKVFLECVQDMDHENMFWYRQDPGLGLRLIYFSYDVKMKEKGDIPEGYSVSREKKERFSLILESASTNQTSMYLCASSSSTQGSYEKLFFGSGTQLSVL.

This clone was picked up one time. The chain is built from TRBV18 and TRBJ2-5, with 15 bases that match TRBD2. Unmatched junction bases numbered 3, after V lost 3 bases and J lost 4 bases. CDR1 is KGHSH and CDR2 is LQKENI in the germline V gene. The CDR3 consists of 16 residues. The CDR3 sequence: CASSPSGLAGGETQYF. The CDR3 DNA reads as TGTGCCAGCTCACCTTCGGGACTAGCGGGAGGAGAGACCCAGTACTTC.

V and J are TRBV27 and TRBJ1-4; D possibly corresponds to TRBD1 (6 bases). The CDR3 sequence is 17 residues long. The V end was cut by 5 bases, the J end by 7 bases, with 23 bases between. Germline CDR1 reads MNHEY; CDR2 reads SMNVEV (reference sequence). This CDR3 reads CASSLKPQYRAGEKLFF. The CDR3, as DNA: TGTGCCAGCAGTCTAAAACCCCAATACAGGGCCGGTGAAAAACTGTTTTTT.

For the CDR3, the DNA is TGTGCCAGCACAAGGCGGGGGTTTGAGAGAACTGAAGCTTTCTTT. Its protein is CASTRRGFERTEAFF. The chain links TRBV5-8 to TRBJ1-1; tentatively, D is TRBD1 (5 bases). CDR1 is SGHTS and CDR2 is YDEGEE in the germline V gene. There are 15 residues in the CDR3. V gave up 6 bases and J gave up 5 bases, with 20 bases separating them. Full variable domain (missing parts from reference TRBV5-8 and TRBJ1-1): EAGVTQSPTHLIKTRGQQATLRCSPISGHTSVYWYQQALGLGLQFLLWYDEGEERNRGNFPPRFSGRQFPNYSSELNVNALELEDSALYLCASTRRGFERTEAFFGQGTRLTVV.

The chain employs TRBV7-6 and TRBJ2-7; 9 bases map to TRBD1. The germline CDR1 and CDR2 sequences are SGHVS and FNYEAQ. This CDR3 region has 14 residues. V shed 5 bases, J shed 2 bases, and the junction held 4 bases outside the gene matches. This CDR3 is CASSPGQGTYEQYV. The CDR3 DNA reads TGTGCCAGCAGCCCCGGACAGGGGACCTACGAGCAGTACGTC.

This chain links TRBV30 with TRBJ1-5, with D possibly being TRBD1 (5 bases). The germline V gene has CDR1 GTSNPN and CDR2 SVGIG (reference sequence). The CDR3 loop spans 15 amino acids. Deletions cut 2 bases from V and 7 bases from J, with 18 bases between. CDR3 coding DNA: TGTGCCTGGAGTCAAGCGGGGGGTAACAGGCAGCCCCAGCATTTT. Protein product: CAWSQAGGNRQPQHF. The variable domain in full, completed from reference TRBV30 and TRBJ1-5, reads SQTIHQWPATLVQPVGSPLSLECTVEGTSNPNLYWYRQAAGRGLQLLFYSVGIGQISSEVPQNLSASRPQDRQFILSSKKLLLSDSGFYLCAWSQAGGNRQPQHFGDGTRLSIL.

The chain employs TRBV5-1 and TRBJ1-4, with 7 positions matching TRBD1. The CDR3 has 16 residues. Germline V lookup: CDR1 SGHRS, CDR2 YFSETQ. With 2 bases clipped from V and 0 bases from J, the junction kept 4 bases outside the gene matches. CDR3 nucleotides: TGCGCCAGCAGCTTACGGACAGGTTCAACTAATGAAAAACTGTTTTTT. Translating it yields CASSLRTGSTNEKLFF.